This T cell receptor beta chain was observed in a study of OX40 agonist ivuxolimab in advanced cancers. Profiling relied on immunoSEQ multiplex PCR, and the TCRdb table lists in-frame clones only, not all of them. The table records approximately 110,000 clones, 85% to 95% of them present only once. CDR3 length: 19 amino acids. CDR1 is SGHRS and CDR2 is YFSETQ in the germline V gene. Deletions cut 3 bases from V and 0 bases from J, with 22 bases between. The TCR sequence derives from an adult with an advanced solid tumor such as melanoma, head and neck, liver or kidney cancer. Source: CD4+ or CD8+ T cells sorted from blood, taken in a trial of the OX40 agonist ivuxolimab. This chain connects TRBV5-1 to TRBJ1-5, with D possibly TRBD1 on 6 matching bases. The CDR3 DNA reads TGCGCCAGCAGCTCCAAACAGGGATTTGGCCGATATAGCAATCAGCCCCAGCATTTT. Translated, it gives CASSSKQGFGRYSNQPQHF.